This TCR beta chain was recovered during a study of shared clonotypes between healthy human individuals. Across the whole study: The composition of the donors was a couple of women and a few men aged 18 to 49. Overall study findings and caveats: All-four-donor shared clonotypes had higher generation probabilities than non-shared clonotypes did. The study's rarefaction showed incomplete sorted-subset sequencing despite large depth.

Looked up from germline, CDR1 is SGHNT and CDR2 is YYREEE (reference sequence). This CDR3 is built from 15 residues. V gave up 4 bases and J gave up 3 bases, with 15 bases separating them. Per sorted-subset replicate PCR, input was approximately 0.2 ug DNA, representing roughly 28,000 T cell genomes. Sequenced by immunoSEQ multiplex PCR; TCRdb stores in-frame clones only, minus some. The data show about 520,000 clones, with about 96% seen just once and about 0.068% held by the top ten. Comment on this clone: No antigen is known for it.

The receptor was derived from a woman between 25 and 40 years old in good health. Sequences were obtained from naive CD4+ T cells sorted from blood. Sample subset: CD45RA+ positively selected. The V call is TRBV5-4, the J call TRBJ2-3, with D possibly being TRBD1 (6 bases). CDR3 nucleotide sequence: TGTGCCAGCAGCCCCGGACAGCCGAGAACAGATACGCAGTATTTT. This encodes CASSPGQPRTDTQYF.